The 28 T cell receptor beta chains below come from one sample, sequenced in a study of T-cell memory formation after mild COVID-19. MiXCR, applied by TCRdb to the 5' RACE reads, yields one record per CDR3 protein. The sample has about 340,000 distinct CDR3 sequences, over 20% seen once. Material for sequencing was PBMCs or a T cell subset sorted from them (not recorded which). Receptors were obtained from an adult woman who had mild COVID-19 (a few samples of this study predate the infection). Cell type and time point are not known.

The V gene is TRBV7-8, the J gene TRBJ2-3; the D is unclear. CDR3 size: 16 residues. The germline V gene encodes CDR1 SGHVS and CDR2 FQNEAQ. V shed 7 bases and J shed 2 bases, with 19 bases lying between them. CDR3 nucleotides: TGTGCCAGCAAATCCCCTGGCGGACGAATCACAGATACGCAGTATTTT. It encodes CASKSPGGRITDTQYF.

The chain combines TRBV9 with TRBJ2-1; D uncertain. V was shortened by 4 bases and J by 3 bases, with 5 bases between the two germline ends. Germline V CDR1 and CDR2: SGDLS, YYNGEE. This CDR3 spans 12 amino acids. CDR3 sequence (DNA): TGTGCCAGCAGCACATACTACAATGAGCAGTTCTTC. Its translation is CASSTYYNEQFF.

This clonotype came up a few times. V and J are TRBV15 and TRBJ2-4; D gene uncertain. V was shortened by 0 bases and J by 8 bases, with 5 bases between the two germline ends. The CDR3 is 12 amino acids. Germline V gives CDR1 LNHNV, CDR2 YYDKDF (reference sequence). CDR3 amino acids: CATSRDDYIQYF. The CDR3 DNA reads TGTGCCACCAGCAGAGATGATTACATTCAGTACTTC.

The chain combines TRBV3-1 with TRBJ2-2; 9 bases line up with TRBD2. Losses at the gene ends were 1 base for V and 6 bases for J; bases not matched to a gene: 6. This CDR3 comprises 16 residues. Germline CDR1 reads LGHDT; CDR2 reads YNNKEL (reference sequence). The CDR3 DNA is TGTGCCAGCAGCCAAGTTCCAGCGGGAGGATCCGGGGAGCTGTTTTTT. Residues: CASSQVPAGGSGELFF.

This chain links TRBV7-9 with TRBJ1-2, with D perhaps TRBD1 (6 bases). The germline gives CDR1 SEHNR, CDR2 FQNEAQ (reference sequence). V was shortened by 0 bases and J by 8 bases, with 16 bases between the two germline ends. CDR3 length: 15 amino acids. The CDR3 nucleotides read TGTGCCAGCAGCTTAGCGTGGATGGGGGCGCAAGGCTACACCTTC. Residues: CASSLAWMGAQGYTF.

This clonotype was seen more than once but under ten times. This chain joins TRBV7-9 and TRBJ2-1; 7 bases are a match to TRBD1. The CDR3 has 13 amino acids. V lost 4 bases to trimming and J lost 5 bases; unmatched junction nucleotides: 2. Germline V CDR1 and CDR2: SEHNR, FQNEAQ (reference sequence). Here the CDR3 DNA reads TGTGCCAGCAGCTACCAGGGGGACAATGAGCAGTTCTTC. This sequence encodes CASSYQGDNEQFF.

CDR3 bases: TGTGCCAGCAGCTTGGAACACCACAATCAGCCCCAGCATTTT. Translated, it gives CASSLEHHNQPQHF. This sequence joins TRBV5-5 and TRBJ1-5, with no clear D. Trimming removed 0 bases at V and 3 bases at J, with 7 bases between. Germline V gives CDR1 SGHKS, CDR2 YYEKEE (reference sequence). The CDR3 is made up of 14 amino acids. Filled out from reference TRBV5-5 and TRBJ1-5, the complete variable domain reads DAGVTQSPTHLIKTRGQQVTLRCSPISGHKSVSWYQQVLGQGPQFIFQYYEKEERGRGNFPDRFSARQFPNYSSELNVNALLLGDSALYLCASSLEHHNQPQHFGDGTRLSIL.

This clonotype was seen more than once but under ten times. The chain couples TRBV7-9 to TRBJ2-3; D is unclear. CDR1 is SEHNR, CDR2 FQNEAQ, per germline (reference sequence). V dropped 5 bases and J dropped 10 bases, with 13 bases sitting between them. CDR3 length: 12 amino acids. CDR3 sequence: CASSRDWSPQYF. For the CDR3, the DNA is TGTGCCAGCAGCCGCGATTGGAGTCCGCAGTATTTT.

This chain links TRBV4-3 with TRBJ2-7, with D perhaps TRBD2 (6 bases). CDR1 and CDR2 (germline): LGHNA, YSLEER. This CDR3 is 14 amino acids long. Deletions cut 2 bases from V and 3 bases from J, with 11 bases between. The CDR3 nucleotides are TGCGCCAGCAGCCAAACCGGGAGTGGCTACGAGCAGTACTTC. Amino acid sequence: CASSQTGSGYEQYF.

V and J are TRBV4-1 and TRBJ2-1, with TRBD2 identical over 9 bases. CDR1 and CDR2 from the germline V gene are MGHRA and YSYEKL. There are 16 residues in the CDR3. V shed 4 bases, J shed 5 bases, and the junction held 9 bases outside the gene matches. The CDR3 nucleotides read TGCGCCAGCAGCCCCCTGCAGCGGGGGGTGGACAATGAGCAGTTCTTC. Translating it yields CASSPLQRGVDNEQFF.

V and J are TRBV6-2 or TRBV6-3 and TRBJ2-4; D is unclear. Germline assignment: CDR1 MNHEY and CDR2 SVGEGT. This CDR3 spans 15 amino acids. Trimming removed 4 bases from V and 3 bases from J, with 13 bases in between. This chain's CDR3 is CASSFPGRDKNIQYF. The CDR3 DNA reads as TGTGCCAGCAGTTTCCCCGGAAGGGACAAAAACATTCAGTACTTC.

The CDR3 loop is CSAPSGMNTEAFF. CDR3 in DNA: TGCAGTGCCCCCTCAGGGATGAACACTGAAGCTTTCTTT. The chain has TRBV20-1 and TRBJ1-1; D perhaps matches TRBD1 (5 bases). Germline CDR1 DFQATT, CDR2 SNEGSKA (reference sequence). Trimming cost V 6 bases and J 0 bases, with 11 bases left between them. CDR3 length: 13 residues.

This clonotype was counted only a few times. The V call is TRBV11-2, the J call TRBJ2-7, with 13 bases that match TRBD2. Germline V gene lookup returns CDR1 SGHAT and CDR2 FQNNGV. The CDR3 is made up of 15 amino acids. V was pared by 5 bases and J by 6 bases, with 7 bases of the junction left unmatched. The CDR3 loop is CASSGTSGNPLEQYF. The CDR3 DNA sequence: TGTGCCAGCAGCGGGACTAGCGGGAACCCCCTCGAGCAGTACTTC.

The chain employs TRBV6-5 and TRBJ2-1; TRBD1 might be the D (6 bases). V was shortened by 4 bases and J by 4 bases, with 11 bases between the two germline ends. Germline-derived CDR1 and CDR2 are MNHEY and SVGAGI. The CDR3 has 14 amino acids. CDR3 residues: CASSSQGRYNEQFF. For the CDR3, the DNA is TGTGCCAGCAGTTCACAGGGAAGGTACAATGAGCAGTTCTTC.

J is TRBJ2-1 and V is TRBV12-3 or TRBV12-4; 9 positions agree with TRBD1. This CDR3 is built from 17 residues. V lost 3 bases, J lost 9 bases, and 15 bases stayed unmatched. CDR3 region: CASSFGLPGQGLSEQFF. CDR3 DNA: TGTGCCAGCAGTTTTGGACTCCCGGGACAGGGTTTGAGTGAGCAGTTCTTC.

V gene TRBV20-1 combines with J gene TRBJ2-7; no clear D gene. CDR1 DFQATT and CDR2 SNEGSKA come from the germline V gene (reference sequence). The CDR3 has 13 residues. V lost 6 bases to trimming and J lost 3 bases, with 15 bases between them. CDR3 coding DNA: TGCAGTGCCGCCGCCGGGTCGGGCTACGAGCAGTACTTC. This encodes CSAAAGSGYEQYF.

This clonotype turned up a few times. This chain uses TRBV2 with TRBJ1-1; D is unclear. CDR1 is SNHLY and CDR2 is FYNNEI in the germline V gene. The CDR3 length is 12 residues. Trimming took off 4 bases at V and 2 bases at J, with 5 bases between the two ends. CDR3 sequence (DNA): TGTGCCAGCAGTGCTCACAACACTGAAGCTTTCTTT. Its translation: CASSAHNTEAFF.

The chain recombines TRBV20-1 with TRBJ2-3, with 8 bases matching TRBD2. The CDR3 spans 14 residues. V shed 4 bases, J shed 6 bases, and the junction held 9 bases outside the gene matches. From germline, CDR1 is DFQATT and CDR2 SNEGSKA (reference sequence). The CDR3 loop is CSATNFRGGDTQYF. As DNA, the CDR3 is TGCAGTGCTACTAACTTCCGGGGGGGCGATACGCAGTATTTT.

This clonotype was counted between two and nine times. The V and J genes are TRBV11-2 and TRBJ2-1; no firm D call. Trimming removed 3 bases at V and 0 bases at J, with 9 bases between. Germline lookup yields CDR1 SGHAT and CDR2 FQNNGV. The CDR3 spans 15 residues. CDR3 protein: CASSLEISSYNEQFF. The DNA of the CDR3 is TGTGCCAGCAGCTTGGAGATCAGCTCCTACAATGAGCAGTTCTTC. Complete variable domain (other parts from reference TRBV11-2 and TRBJ2-1): EAGVAQSPRYKIIEKRQSVAFWCNPISGHATLYWYQQILGQGPKLLIQFQNNGVVDDSQLPKDRFSAERLKGVDSTLKIQPAKLEDSAVYLCASSLEISSYNEQFFGPGTRLTVL.

The V and J genes are TRBV5-1 and TRBJ2-1, with 12 bases matching TRBD2. This CDR3 has 19 amino acids. Trimming at V came to 5 bases and at J to 3 bases, leaving 15 bases not matched to a gene. Germline loops: CDR1 SGHRS, CDR2 YFSETQ. CDR3 sequence: CASRGDGLAGGNIYNEQFF. The CDR3 region has the DNA TGCGCCAGCAGAGGGGATGGGCTAGCGGGAGGGAATATCTACAATGAGCAGTTCTTC. The complete variable domain, with remaining parts taken from reference TRBV5-1 and TRBJ2-1, reads KAGVTQTPRYLIKTRGQQVTLSCSPISGHRSVSWYQQTPGQGLQFLFEYFSETQRNKGNFPGRFSGRQFSNSRSEMNVSTLELGDSALYLCASRGDGLAGGNIYNEQFFGPGTRLTVL.

This clonotype was seen more than once but under ten times. The rearrangement joins TRBV6-2 or TRBV6-3 to TRBJ1-2; 8 bases agree with TRBD1. The junction had 11 bases not matched to a gene; V was cut back by 7 bases and J by 4 bases. The CDR3 runs 15 residues. Looked up from germline, CDR1 is MNHEY and CDR2 is SVGEGT. The CDR3 DNA reads TGTGCCAGCATACCCTACCAGGGGGCGGGCTATGGCTACACCTTC. As protein: CASIPYQGAGYGYTF.

This clonotype was recorded a few times. This chain links TRBV25-1 with TRBJ2-7, with 11 bases identical to TRBD1. The CDR3 covers 16 residues. Germline V gene sequence: CDR1 MGHDK, CDR2 SYGVNS. V was pared by 1 base and J by 0 bases, with 2 bases of the junction left unmatched. The CDR3 sequence is CASSEWDRGSSYEQYF. For the CDR3, the DNA is TGTGCCAGCAGTGAATGGGACAGGGGGAGCTCCTACGAGCAGTACTTC.

This rearrangement joins TRBV7-3 to TRBJ2-1, with D possibly being TRBD2 (6 bases). Germline V lookup: CDR1 SGHTA, CDR2 FQGTGA. The V gene lost 5 bases and the J gene lost 10 bases, with 12 bases spanning the gap. CDR3 length: 12 residues. The CDR3 DNA reads as TGTGCCAGCAGCACCGGGACTCCCGAGCAGTTCTTC. This encodes CASSTGTPEQFF. Based on the CDR3 plus reference TRBV7-3 and TRBJ2-1, the full variable domain is GAGVSQTPSNKVTEKGKYVELRCDPISGHTALYWYRQSLGQGPEFLIYFQGTGAADDSGLPNDRFFAVRPEGSVSTLKIQRTERGDSAVYLCASSTGTPEQFFGPGTRLTVL.

The chain uses TRBV30 and TRBJ2-1, with a tentative D call TRBD1 (6 bases). This CDR3 is 13 amino acids long. CDR1 and CDR2 (germline): GTSNPN, SVGIG (reference sequence). Trimming removed 2 bases from V and 6 bases from J, with 11 bases in between. The DNA of the CDR3 is TGTGCCTGGAGTAGACAGGTCGGCAATGAGCAGTTCTTC. This encodes CAWSRQVGNEQFF.

This chain connects TRBV7-2 to TRBJ1-1; TRBD1 matches at 8 bases. J lost 3 bases, V lost 2 bases, and 2 bases had no gene match. The CDR3 is 14 amino acids. Germline V lookup: CDR1 SGHTA, CDR2 FQGNSA. CDR3 nucleotides: TGTGCCAGCAGCTTATTACAGGGGGACACTGAAGCTTTCTTT. It specifies CASSLLQGDTEAFF.

This clonotype was counted only a few times. The rearrangement joins TRBV3-1 to TRBJ2-1; tentative D call: TRBD2 (5 bases). Germline V gene sequence: CDR1 LGHDT, CDR2 YNNKEL (reference sequence). Trimming cost V 1 base and J 1 base, with 14 bases left between them. The CDR3 has 17 residues. The CDR3 DNA sequence: TGTGCCAGCAGCCAAGGGGGTCTAGCCGAGTCCTACAATGAGCAGTTCTTC. It yields the protein CASSQGGLAESYNEQFF.

This sequence joins TRBV3-1 and TRBJ1-1; tentative D call: TRBD1 (5 bases). CDR1 is LGHDT and CDR2 is YNNKEL in the germline V gene (reference sequence). The CDR3 is 11 residues long. Trimming shortened V by 2 bases and J by 8 bases, and 6 bases separated the two germline ends. This CDR3 is CASSQWTEAFF. CDR3 coding DNA: TGTGCCAGCAGCCAATGGACAGAAGCTTTCTTT.

V gene TRBV7-6 combines with J gene TRBJ2-2; possibly TRBD2 for D (6 bases). This CDR3 has 16 residues. CDR1 is SGHVS and CDR2 is FNYEAQ in the germline V gene. The V gene lost 6 bases and the J gene lost 1 base, with 15 bases spanning the gap. The CDR3 region has the DNA TGTGCCAGCAGGGGGGGACGCCTCCAGAACACCGGGGAGCTGTTTTTT. Translating gives CASRGGRLQNTGELFF.